The 10 T cell receptor beta chains below come from one sample, sequenced in a study of T-cell reconstitution after alpha-beta-depleted transplantation in children. Unique molecular identifiers featured in how the TCRbeta library was prepared. TCRdb recomputed calls from the PCR reads with MiXCR, one row per CDR3 protein. The sample contains roughly 220,000 distinct CDR3 sequences, roughly a tenth of which appear only once. The material was PBMCs from the stem cell graft donor, obtained from the stem cell graft. These receptors were obtained from a human donor who donated a stem cell graft to a child with SCID.

This clonotype was observed many times. The rearrangement joins TRBV10-3 to TRBJ1-2; TRBD1 is a possible D gene (5 bases). Deletions cut 7 bases from V and 2 bases from J, with 11 bases between. From germline, CDR1 is ENHRY and CDR2 SYGVKD. The CDR3 spans 13 residues. DNA of the CDR3: TGTGCCATCACCCTGACAGAGAACTATGGCTACACCTTC. Protein: CAITLTENYGYTF.

This clonotype has only a few counts. The chain couples TRBV15 to TRBJ1-1, with unresolved D. The V end lost 0 bases, the J end lost 7 bases, and 18 bases lay between the germline ends. The CDR3 has 16 amino acids. Germline assignment: CDR1 LNHNV and CDR2 YYDKDF (reference sequence). The CDR3 loop is CATSRDGVALALEAFF. In DNA form, the CDR3 reads TGTGCCACCAGCAGAGATGGGGTGGCCCTAGCCCTTGAAGCTTTCTTT.

This clonotype was found many times. The chain links TRBV5-1 to TRBJ1-2; no clear D gene. Germline values: CDR1 SGHRS, CDR2 YFSETQ. The CDR3 is 13 residues long. Trimming shortened V by 0 bases and J by 4 bases, and 7 bases separated the two germline ends. CDR3 protein: CASSLETPYGYTF. The CDR3 bases are TGCGCCAGCAGCTTGGAGACACCCTATGGCTACACCTTC.

This clonotype showed up many times. V usage is TRBV5-1 and J usage is TRBJ2-2; no clear D. Germline V CDR1 and CDR2: SGHRS, YFSETQ. V was pared by 4 bases and J by 4 bases, with 11 bases between. The CDR3 covers 14 residues. CDR3 DNA: TGCGCCAGCAGCCCTGGGTCAGGCACCGGGGAGCTGTTTTTT. Translating it yields CASSPGSGTGELFF.

This clonotype was detected many times. The chain joins TRBV29-1 to TRBJ2-1; tentative D call: TRBD2 (6 bases). This CDR3 has 11 amino acids. Trimming stripped 6 bases from V and 10 bases from J, with 13 bases between. Germline V gives CDR1 SQVTM, CDR2 ANQGSEA. The CDR3 DNA reads as TGCAGCGTGACACTAGCCCCAGAGCAGTTCTTC. Protein product: CSVTLAPEQFF.

This clonotype was counted ten times or more. The chain joins TRBV11-3 to TRBJ2-2, with TRBD2 identical over 14 bases. Germline-derived CDR1 and CDR2 are SGHNT and YENEEA. The trim removed 2 bases at V and 3 bases at J, leaving 5 bases unmatched. The CDR3 runs 18 residues. The CDR3 DNA reads TGTGCCAGCAGCTTACAGGGGACTAGCGGGGGATACACCGGGGAGCTGTTTTTT. Protein product: CASSLQGTSGGYTGELFF.

This clonotype was detected ten times or more. The chain links TRBV18 to TRBJ2-3; D is undetermined. In germline, CDR1 is KGHSH, CDR2 LQKENI. Between the trimmed V and J ends, which lost 6 bases and 5 bases, there was a span of 12 bases. CDR3 length equals 13 residues. The CDR3 DNA reads as TGTGCCAGCTCCCCCTTGTCCGGAGATACGCAGTATTTT. Translating gives CASSPLSGDTQYF.

This clonotype was detected ten times or more. The J gene is TRBJ1-2, the V gene TRBV15; D gene ambiguous. Trimming stripped 11 bases from V and 3 bases from J, with 16 bases between. Germline lookup yields CDR1 LNHNV and CDR2 YYDKDF (reference sequence). This CDR3 region has 13 residues. In nucleotides, the CDR3 is TGTGCCGTCGGTAACGGTTCATACTATGGCTACACCTTC. This translates into CAVGNGSYYGYTF.

This clonotype was detected ten times or more. J is TRBJ1-3 and V is TRBV7-2; D unresolved. CDR3 length: 16 residues. The germline V gene has CDR1 SGHTA and CDR2 FQGNSA. Trimming pared 0 bases from V and 2 bases from J, leaving 11 bases between. CDR3 region: CASSLAWVSTGNTIYF. CDR3 coding DNA: TGTGCCAGCAGCTTAGCTTGGGTGTCGACTGGAAACACCATATATTTT.

The sample holds many counts of this clonotype. The J gene is TRBJ1-2, the V gene TRBV20-1, with 9 nucleotides matching TRBD1. The V gene's germline CDR1 is DFQATT and CDR2 SNEGSKA (reference sequence). V gave up 8 bases and J gave up 6 bases; unmatched junction bases: 10. This CDR3 has 13 residues. The CDR3 loop is CSCAADRGHGYTF. DNA for the CDR3: TGCAGTTGTGCCGCGGACAGGGGTCATGGCTACACCTTC.